This T cell receptor (beta chain) was profiled in a study of T-cell reconstitution after alpha-beta-depleted transplantation in children. The V end was cut by 10 bases, the J end by 3 bases, with 27 bases between. From germline, CDR1 is LGHDT and CDR2 YNNKEL (reference sequence). There are 17 residues in the CDR3. Study conclusions and caveats: T-cell counts and diversity were attributed mostly to newly produced T cells one year after transplant. Several hundred rapidly expanded clones from non-depleted graft cells reportedly supplied alpha-beta T cells about two months post-transplant.

A word on this clonotype: As yet, its antigen is unknown.

TCRbeta library preparation incorporated unique molecular identifiers. MiXCR was run by TCRdb on the PCR reads, yielding one entry per CDR3 protein. The data contain under 35,000 distinct CDR3 sequences, about 6.2% of them singletons. The V call is TRBV3-1, the J call TRBJ2-5, with D perhaps matching TRBD2 (6 bases). This material consisted of PBMCs, mostly from graft donor cells, taken 180 days after TCRalphabeta/CD19-depleted stem cell transplant. The receptor's source is a male patient under 18 who had a stem cell transplant for acute myeloid leukemia, so the T cells may come from the graft donor. The CDR3 loop is CATCQDGTDYSKETQYF. Here the CDR3 DNA reads TGTGCCACCTGCCAAGACGGTACGGACTACTCAAAAGAGACCCAGTACTTC.